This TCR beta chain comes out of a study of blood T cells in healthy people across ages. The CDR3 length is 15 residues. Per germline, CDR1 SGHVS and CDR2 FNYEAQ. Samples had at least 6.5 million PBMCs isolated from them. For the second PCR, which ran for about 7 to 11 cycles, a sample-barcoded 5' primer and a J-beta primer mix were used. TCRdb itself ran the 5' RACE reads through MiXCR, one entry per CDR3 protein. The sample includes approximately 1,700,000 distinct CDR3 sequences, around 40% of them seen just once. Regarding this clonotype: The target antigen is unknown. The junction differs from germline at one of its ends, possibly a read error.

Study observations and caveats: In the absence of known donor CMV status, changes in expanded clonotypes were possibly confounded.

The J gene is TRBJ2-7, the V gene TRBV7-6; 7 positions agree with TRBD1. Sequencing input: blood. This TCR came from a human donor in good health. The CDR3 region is CASSLAEGQSCEQYF. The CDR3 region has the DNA TGTGCCAGCAGCTTAGCCGAGGGACAGTCCTGCGAGCAGTACTTC.